The present T cell receptor beta chain was sequenced within a study of radiotherapy plus CTLA-4 blockade in lung cancer. Study-wide results and limits: Some TCR clones had been derived from tumors. These clones expanded in peripheral blood after radiotherapy plus ipilimumab.

Some clones are missing from TCRdb's copy, which holds only in-frame ones; the method was immunoSEQ multiplex PCR. Of fewer than 100,000 clones listed, roughly 79% are singletons. Ipilimumab-mediated CTLA-4 blockade plus focal radiation was given to patients having chemo-refractory metastatic non-small-cell lung cancer. Comment on this clone: Its antigen is unknown.

CDR1 and CDR2 (germline): SGHNT, YYREEE (reference sequence). V was clipped by 4 bases and J by 2 bases, with 13 bases between them. The CDR3 consists of 14 residues. The TCR was taken from a human donor with non-small cell lung cancer whose response to radiotherapy plus ipilimumab could not be evaluated. Some clones in this sample may be carry-over from other donors' samples. The chain combines TRBV5-4 with TRBJ2-7, with D possibly TRBD2 on 5 matching bases. Here the sequenced sample was peripheral blood, taken from a patient treated with radiotherapy plus ipilimumab. CDR3 in DNA: TGTGCCAGCAGCCAAGCGGACTCCGCCTACGAGCAGTACTTC. This translates into CASSQADSAYEQYF.